This passage covers 21 T cell receptor beta chains from one sample sequenced in a study of blood T cell repertoires in COVID-19. The method was immunoSEQ multiplex PCR; TCRdb's version includes in-frame clones alone and lacks a portion of them. The table shows 70,000 to 95,000 clones, with roughly 78% occurring only once. The specimen sequenced was peripheral blood. The receptors shown here come from a man aged 60 to 69 with COVID-19, enrolled during active disease.

CDR3 protein: CASRGDLGEQYF. CDR3 in DNA: TGTGCCAGCAGGGGGGACTTGGGCGAGCAGTACTTC. This chain joins TRBV2 and TRBJ2-7; a possible D gene is TRBD2 (6 bases). V lost 6 bases to trimming and J lost 6 bases, with 12 bases between them. CDR3 size: 12 residues. Germline V lookup: CDR1 SNHLY, CDR2 FYNNEI.

The chain has TRBV18 and TRBJ1-6; no clear D gene. Trimming cost V 2 bases and J 4 bases, with 6 bases left between them. Germline V gene lookup returns CDR1 KGHSH and CDR2 LQKENI. The CDR3 is 14 residues long. DNA of the CDR3: TGTGCCAGCTCACCAGCAGGTTATAATTCACCCCTCCACTTT. Translating gives CASSPAGYNSPLHF. Full variable domain (outside the CDR3, taken from reference TRBV18 and TRBJ1-6): NAGVMQNPRHLVRRRGQEARLRCSPMKGHSHVYWYRQLPEEGLKFMVYLQKENIIDESGMPKERFSAEFPKEGPSILRIQQVVRGDSAAYFCASSPAGYNSPLHFGNGTRLTVT.

The gene calls are TRBV5-1 and TRBJ2-3; possible D gene TRBD2, 6 bases. This CDR3 is 15 amino acids long. V was clipped by 4 bases and J by 4 bases, with 16 bases between them. Germline V gene sequence: CDR1 SGHRS, CDR2 YFSETQ. CDR3 region: CASSPTLGTSDTQYF. CDR3 in DNA: TGCGCCAGCAGCCCAACGTTAGGGACTTCAGATACGCAGTATTTT.

V and J are TRBV6-2 or TRBV6-3 and TRBJ2-3; 11 bases map to TRBD2. CDR1 and CDR2 (germline): MNHEY, SVGEGT. The V gene end was trimmed by 5 bases and the J gene end by 1 base; junction bases not matched to a gene: 8. The CDR3 runs to 17 residues. The DNA for the CDR3 is TGTGCCAGCAGTACCGGACTAGCGGGTAGGGGCACAGATACGCAGTATTTT. Translated, it gives CASSTGLAGRGTDTQYF.

The gene calls are TRBV6-5 and TRBJ2-7; 8 bases are shared with TRBD2. Germline CDR1 MNHEY, CDR2 SVGAGI. V lost 4 bases, J lost 9 bases, and 17 bases stayed unmatched. The CDR3 is 16 amino acids. CDR3 sequence: CASSSVGTRGFPAQYF. The CDR3 DNA reads TGTGCCAGCAGTTCCGTGGGGACTAGAGGTTTCCCTGCGCAGTACTTC.

The chain recombines TRBV5-1 with TRBJ2-1; 12 nucleotides line up with TRBD2. The J segment lost 7 bases and the V segment lost 3 bases, leaving 8 bases of the junction unmatched. CDR3 size: 16 residues. Germline lookup yields CDR1 SGHRS and CDR2 YFSETQ. CDR3 in DNA: TGCGCCAGCAGCTCCCTGACTAGCGGGAGTTCAAATGAGCAGTTCTTC. The encoded protein is CASSSLTSGSSNEQFF. Based on the CDR3 plus reference TRBV5-1 and TRBJ2-1, the full variable domain is KAGVTQTPRYLIKTRGQQVTLSCSPISGHRSVSWYQQTPGQGLQFLFEYFSETQRNKGNFPGRFSGRQFSNSRSEMNVSTLELGDSALYLCASSSLTSGSSNEQFFGPGTRLTVL.

The V call is TRBV5-1, the J call TRBJ2-3; TRBD2 might be the D (6 bases). This CDR3 is 15 amino acids long. Looked up from germline, CDR1 is SGHRS and CDR2 is YFSETQ. The V and J ends lost 1 base and 0 bases respectively, with 9 bases between them. CDR3 DNA sequence: TGCGCCAGCAGCTTGCCTGGGACTAGCACAGATACGCAGTATTTT. It translates to CASSLPGTSTDTQYF.

There are many counts of this clone. The chain joins TRBV6-4 to TRBJ2-1; 8 nucleotides agree with TRBD2. Germline CDR1 and CDR2: MRHNA and SNTAGT. The V gene end was trimmed by 2 bases and the J gene end by 6 bases; junction bases not matched to a gene: 0. This CDR3 spans 13 amino acids. The CDR3 reads CASSDGTSNEQFF. CDR3 in DNA: TGTGCCAGCAGTGACGGGACTAGCAATGAGCAGTTCTTC.

The chain couples TRBV29-1 to TRBJ2-5; a weak D match, TRBD1 (6 bases). The CDR3 sequence is 14 residues long. The germline CDR1 and CDR2 sequences are SQVTM and ANQGSEA. Between the trimmed V and J ends, which lost 4 bases and 2 bases, there was a span of 14 bases. CDR3 loop: CSVVGARGQETQYF. Written as DNA, the CDR3 is TGCAGCGTTGTGGGGGCCCGGGGACAAGAGACCCAGTACTTC.

V is TRBV5-1 and J is TRBJ1-6; the D is unclear. The CDR3 consists of 15 residues. Per germline, CDR1 SGHRS and CDR2 YFSETQ. V was clipped by 0 bases and J by 6 bases, with 10 bases between them. The CDR3 bases are TGCGCCAGCAGCTTGGACCTCCCGGGTAATTCACCCCTCCACTTT. Translated: CASSLDLPGNSPLHF. Variable domain in full (rest from reference TRBV5-1 and TRBJ1-6): KAGVTQTPRYLIKTRGQQVTLSCSPISGHRSVSWYQQTPGQGLQFLFEYFSETQRNKGNFPGRFSGRQFSNSRSEMNVSTLELGDSALYLCASSLDLPGNSPLHFGNGTRLTVT.

The J gene is TRBJ1-1, the V gene TRBV7-2, with a weak D call TRBD1 (6 bases). CDR3 length: 15 amino acids. V shed 4 bases and J shed 7 bases, with 19 bases lying between them. Germline assignment: CDR1 SGHTA and CDR2 FQGNSA. CDR3 sequence: CASSSRPPEGVEAFF. CDR3 DNA sequence: TGTGCCAGCAGCTCCCGACCGCCCGAGGGGGTTGAAGCTTTCTTT.

The CDR3 loop is CASSYSTSGSYEQYF. The CDR3 DNA reads TGTGCCAGCAGTTATTCAACTAGCGGCTCCTACGAGCAGTACTTC. This rearrangement joins TRBV6-2 or TRBV6-3 to TRBJ2-7; TRBD2 matches 8 bases. CDR1 and CDR2 from the germline V gene are MNHEY and SVGEGT. CDR3 length equals 15 residues. V lost 3 bases and J lost 0; bases outside the gene matches: 4.

The table lists this clone with a few counts. The genes are TRBV2 and TRBJ1-1; maybe TRBD1 (5 bases). The germline CDR1 and CDR2 sequences are SNHLY and FYNNEI. The V and J ends lost 4 bases and 1 base respectively, with 7 bases between them. The CDR3 runs 13 residues. CDR3 sequence reads: CASSGQTNTEAFF. CDR3 sequence (DNA): TGTGCCAGCAGTGGACAGACGAACACTGAAGCTTTCTTT.

The chain employs TRBV19 and TRBJ1-5; D possibly corresponds to TRBD1 (5 bases). Between the trimmed V and J ends, which lost 7 bases and 0 bases, there was a span of 16 bases. CDR1 and CDR2 (germline): LNHDA, SQIVND (reference sequence). This CDR3 spans 16 amino acids. The CDR3 coding sequence is TGTGCCAGTATGGTGGGGGGGGACCCTAGCAATCAGCCCCAGCATTTT. This translates into CASMVGGDPSNQPQHF.

This chain connects TRBV6-5 to TRBJ2-5, with D tentatively TRBD1 (6 bases). Trimming left V 8 bases short and J 3 bases short, with 13 bases between. Germline-derived CDR1 and CDR2 are MNHEY and SVGAGI. The CDR3 runs 13 residues. DNA for the CDR3: TGTGCCAGCTTAAGACAGGCAAAAGAGACCCAGTACTTC. It yields the protein CASLRQAKETQYF.

The chain joins TRBV3-1 (or the pseudogene TRBV3-2) to TRBJ2-7; TRBD2 matches 7 bases. The germline V gene encodes CDR1 LGHDT and CDR2 YNNKEL (reference sequence). J lost 0 bases, V lost 1 base, and 6 bases had no gene match. The CDR3 is 16 amino acids. The CDR3 reads CASSQVVGGTSYEQYF. CDR3 sequence (DNA): TGTGCCAGCAGCCAAGTCGTCGGGGGGACCTCCTACGAGCAGTACTTC.

The rearrangement uses TRBV7-2 and TRBJ2-3, with 9 bases matching TRBD1. CDR3 length equals 17 residues. Trimming at V came to 1 base and at J to 0 bases, leaving 5 bases not matched to a gene. Germline values: CDR1 SGHTA, CDR2 FQGNSA. CDR3 region: CASSLGPTGGSTDTQYF. The CDR3 DNA is TGTGCCAGCAGCTTAGGACCGACAGGGGGTAGCACAGATACGCAGTATTTT.

The rearrangement links TRBV18 to TRBJ2-7; 9 nucleotides line up with TRBD2. The length of the CDR3 is 16 residues. The ends lost 6 bases at V and 2 bases at J; junction bases unmatched: 11. In germline, CDR1 is KGHSH, CDR2 LQKENI. This chain's CDR3 is CASSSAGAGGAYEQYF. The CDR3 bases are TGTGCCAGCTCCTCAGCGGGAGCGGGGGGCGCCTACGAGCAGTACTTC. The variable domain in full, with the rest retrieved from reference TRBV18 and TRBJ2-7, is NAGVMQNPRHLVRRRGQEARLRCSPMKGHSHVYWYRQLPEEGLKFMVYLQKENIIDESGMPKERFSAEFPKEGPSILRIQQVVRGDSAAYFCASSSAGAGGAYEQYFGPGTRLTVT.

V usage is TRBV7-2 and J usage is TRBJ1-1; D gene uncertain. Germline lookup yields CDR1 SGHTA and CDR2 FQGNSA. The CDR3 sequence is 13 residues long. Trimming shortened V by 3 bases and J by 3 bases, and 8 bases separated the two germline ends. The CDR3 loop is CASSLLRDTEAFF. The CDR3, as DNA: TGTGCCAGCAGCTTGCTCCGGGACACTGAAGCTTTCTTT. The complete variable domain, with remaining parts taken from reference TRBV7-2 and TRBJ1-1, reads GAGVSQSPSNKVTEKGKDVELRCDPISGHTALYWYRQSLGQGLEFLIYFQGNSAPDKSGLPSDRFSAERTGGSVSTLTIQRTQQEDSAVYLCASSLLRDTEAFFGQGTRLTVV.

This rearrangement joins TRBV7-2 to TRBJ1-2, with 8 bases lining up with TRBD1. Per germline, CDR1 SGHTA and CDR2 FQGNSA. The CDR3 covers 13 residues. Trimming took 3 bases from V and 4 from J; bases not matched to a gene: 1. CDR3 sequence (DNA): TGTGCCAGCAGCTTGGACAGGGTCTATGGCTACACCTTC. Its protein is CASSLDRVYGYTF.

The chain uses TRBV30 and TRBJ1-1, with no clear D. V lost 0 bases, J lost 1 base, and 9 bases lay in between. CDR1 and CDR2 from the germline V gene are GTSNPN and SVGIG (reference sequence). This CDR3 is built from 14 residues. As DNA, the CDR3 is TGTGCCTGGAGTGTAACCCGGAGGAACACTGAAGCTTTCTTT. This encodes CAWSVTRRNTEAFF. The variable domain in full, completed from reference TRBV30 and TRBJ1-1, reads SQTIHQWPATLVQPVGSPLSLECTVEGTSNPNLYWYRQAAGRGLQLLFYSVGIGQISSEVPQNLSASRPQDRQFILSSKKLLLSDSGFYLCAWSVTRRNTEAFFGQGTRLTVV.